These 32 T cell receptor beta chains came from one sample sequenced in a study of HIV-infected patients and healthy controls. Each CDR3 protein gets one entry after TCRdb re-called the 5' RACE reads with MiXCR. There are about 70,000 distinct CDR3 sequences in the sample; about 16% occur only once, and 4.5% to 7% lies in the top ten. Sequencing was performed on CD4+ T cells from blood. These TCRs come from a human donor in good health.

The rearrangement joins TRBV6-2 or TRBV6-3 to TRBJ2-2; no firm D call. V dropped 6 bases and J dropped 6 bases, with 11 bases sitting between them. The CDR3 runs to 13 residues. CDR1 is MNHEY, CDR2 SVGEGT, per germline. Written as DNA, the CDR3 is TGTGCCAGCAGACGCGCGTTGTCCGGGGAGCTGTTTTTT. Its translation: CASRRALSGELFF.

This clonotype was seen at least ten times. This chain's CDR3 is CSAQTFAGTKNIQYF. As DNA, the CDR3 is TGCAGTGCCCAAACGTTTGCCGGGACCAAAAACATTCAGTACTTC. The chain uses TRBV20-1 and TRBJ2-4; possibly TRBD2 for D (5 bases). With 6 bases removed from V and 2 bases from J, the gap between germline ends came to 17 bases. This CDR3 region has 15 residues. Per germline, CDR1 DFQATT and CDR2 SNEGSKA (reference sequence).

This clonotype was picked up a small number of times. This chain joins TRBV14 and TRBJ1-3; D uncertain. Per the germline V gene, CDR1 is SGHDN and CDR2 is FVKESK. Trimming cost V 3 bases and J 0 bases, with 9 bases left between them. This CDR3 has 15 amino acids. DNA of the CDR3: TGTGCCAGCAGCCAGGCAGGTACCTCTGGAAACACCATATATTTT. It specifies CASSQAGTSGNTIYF.

With respect to this clonotype: This sequence may be a read error, since a much larger clone differs from it by one base. V and J are TRBV6-2 or TRBV6-3 and TRBJ1-1; D may be TRBD1 (5 bases). The germline gives CDR1 MNHEY, CDR2 SVGEGT. The CDR3 covers 14 residues. The CDR3 sequence is CAGSYKGSDTEAFF. CDR3 coding DNA: TGTGCCGGCAGTTATAAGGGGAGTGACACTGAAGCTTTCTTT.

In its sample, this clonotype was seen a few times. The chain carries TRBV25-1 and TRBJ2-5, with TRBD1 identical over 10 bases. The CDR3 spans 15 residues. Germline lookup yields CDR1 MGHDK and CDR2 SYGVNS. V dropped 2 bases and J dropped 5; count of bases not matched to a gene: 5. CDR3 sequence: CASSEGTGEEETQYF. The CDR3 DNA reads TGTGCCAGCAGTGAAGGGACAGGGGAGGAGGAGACCCAGTACTTC.

The chain employs TRBV7-3 and TRBJ2-2; no firm D call. The V gene lost 3 bases and the J gene lost 7 bases, with 6 bases spanning the gap. CDR1 SGHTA and CDR2 FQGTGA come from the germline V gene. The CDR3 runs 12 residues. The CDR3 protein is CASSFYFGELFF. The CDR3 DNA reads as TGTGCCAGCAGCTTTTACTTCGGGGAGCTGTTTTTT.

This clonotype has just a few counts. The chain is built from TRBV5-1 and TRBJ2-1; 11 bases match TRBD2. The CDR3 spans 21 residues. Trimming took 3 bases from V and 10 from J; bases not matched to a gene: 27. Germline V gene data show CDR1 as SGHRS and CDR2 as YFSETQ. The CDR3 DNA follows: TGCGCCAGCAGCTCACGACAGGGGAAGACTAGCGGGATCGATAAACCACAGGAGCAGTTCTTC. Its translation: CASSSRQGKTSGIDKPQEQFF.

The genes are TRBV20-1 and TRBJ1-2; D gene unclear. Trimming removed 6 bases at V and 4 bases at J, with 12 bases between. CDR1 and CDR2 (germline): DFQATT, SNEGSKA (reference sequence). The CDR3 spans 12 residues. The CDR3 nucleotides read TGCAGTGCCCCGGAAAGACCCTATGGCTACACCTTC. Protein: CSAPERPYGYTF.

This clonotype was counted many times. V is TRBV4-2 and J is TRBJ1-5; D unresolved. CDR3 size: 16 residues. Trimming took 3 bases from V and 1 from J, leaving 13 bases between them. Germline CDR1 reads LGHNA; CDR2 reads YNFKEQ. The CDR3 DNA reads TGTGCCAGCAGCCAGGTTAAGACGGGGAGCAATCAGCCCCAGCATTTT. Protein product: CASSQVKTGSNQPQHF.

The J gene is TRBJ1-1, the V gene TRBV20-1; D is possibly TRBD1 (6 bases). Trimming took off 5 bases at V and 1 base at J, with 8 bases between the two ends. The CDR3 extends over 12 amino acids. Per the germline V gene, CDR1 is DFQATT and CDR2 is SNEGSKA (reference sequence). The CDR3 DNA follows: TGCAGTGCTGCACAGGGGAACACTGAAGCTTTCTTT. Amino acid sequence: CSAAQGNTEAFF.

The gene calls are TRBV7-9 and TRBJ2-3, with TRBD2 matching 7 bases. Germline CDR1 SEHNR, CDR2 FQNEAQ (reference sequence). V lost 5 bases to trimming and J lost 1 base; unmatched junction nucleotides: 15. This CDR3 has 18 amino acids. As DNA, the CDR3 is TGTGCCAGCAGCAATCGCCCCGTCGGTGGGGGGGGCACAGATACGCAGTATTTT. The encoded protein is CASSNRPVGGGGTDTQYF.

A few counts support this clonotype. This sequence joins TRBV30 and TRBJ1-4; 8 bases map to TRBD1. The CDR3 runs 14 residues. V trimming: 0 bases; J trimming: 7 bases; junction bases outside the gene matches: 4. Per the germline V gene, CDR1 is GTSNPN and CDR2 is SVGIG (reference sequence). In DNA form, the CDR3 reads TGTGCCTGGAGTGTTGGACAGGGAGGTGAAAAACTGTTTTTT. It codes for CAWSVGQGGEKLFF.

This chain links TRBV24-1 with TRBJ2-3; 8 bases align to TRBD2. V lost 6 bases, J lost 0 bases, and 7 bases stayed unmatched. The length of the CDR3 is 16 residues. Looked up from germline, CDR1 is KGHDR and CDR2 is SFDVKD. CDR3 loop: CATSKGLARSTDTQYF. The CDR3 DNA is TGTGCCACCAGTAAAGGACTAGCACGAAGCACAGATACGCAGTATTTT.

The J gene is TRBJ2-7, the V gene TRBV30; 7 bases fit TRBD2. V lost 0 bases to trimming and J lost 0 bases; unmatched junction nucleotides: 2. CDR1 is GTSNPN and CDR2 is SVGIG in the germline V gene (reference sequence). This CDR3 region has 14 residues. The CDR3 nucleotides read TGTGCCTGGAGTGTTGGCGGGAGCTCCTACGAGCAGTACTTC. Translated, it gives CAWSVGGSSYEQYF.

This clonotype was seen a handful of times. Written as DNA, the CDR3 is TGTGCCAGCAGTGATCTCTTGAACACTGAAGCTTTCTTT. It yields the protein CASSDLLNTEAFF. The genes are TRBV12-3 or TRBV12-4 and TRBJ1-1, with D hard to call. V lost 5 bases, J lost 0 bases, and 7 bases lay in between. This CDR3 is 13 amino acids long.

The J gene is TRBJ1-5, the V gene TRBV20-1; D perhaps matches TRBD1 (5 bases). Trimming pared 1 base from V and 0 bases from J, leaving 13 bases between. This CDR3 region has 16 residues. Germline V lookup: CDR1 DFQATT, CDR2 SNEGSKA (reference sequence). As DNA, the CDR3 is TGCAGTGCTAGAGTTGGGGCAGGGAGTAGCAATCAGCCCCAGCATTTT. This gives the protein CSARVGAGSSNQPQHF.

The table lists this clonotype with many counts. This chain links TRBV29-1 with TRBJ2-1; 11 bases match TRBD2. V trimming: 7 bases; J trimming: 0 bases; junction bases outside the gene matches: 11. Germline CDR1 and CDR2: SQVTM and ANQGSEA. This CDR3 has 17 amino acids. This CDR3 is CSASTSGRTGSYNEQFF. The CDR3 DNA sequence: TGCAGCGCCTCCACTAGCGGGAGAACAGGCTCCTACAATGAGCAGTTCTTC.

This clonotype was seen a few times. The rearrangement joins TRBV28 to TRBJ2-3; D not certain. Trimming stripped 3 bases from V and 6 bases from J, with 16 bases between. CDR1 is MDHEN, CDR2 SYDVKM, per germline. The CDR3 extends over 15 amino acids. The CDR3 loop is CASSFRSPVGDTQYF. The CDR3 DNA reads TGTGCCAGCAGTTTTCGAAGCCCAGTGGGGGATACGCAGTATTTT.

This clonotype was observed a few times. The CDR3 sequence: CASSLPEGGGSGSTEAFF. The CDR3 DNA reads TGCGCCAGCAGCCTCCCTGAGGGAGGGGGATCGGGGAGCACTGAAGCTTTCTTT. V gene TRBV5-1 combines with J gene TRBJ1-1, with D perhaps TRBD1 (6 bases). Germline loops: CDR1 SGHRS, CDR2 YFSETQ. The V and J ends lost 4 bases and 4 bases respectively, with 26 bases between them. The CDR3 has 18 residues.

The chain employs TRBV11-2 and TRBJ2-1; perhaps D is TRBD1 or TRBD2 (5 bases each). CDR3 size: 15 residues. Looked up from germline, CDR1 is SGHAT and CDR2 is FQNNGV. The V end was cut by 6 bases, the J end by 0 bases, with 12 bases between. The CDR3 coding sequence is TGTGCCAGCAGGGGGACGCTCAGCTCCTACAATGAGCAGTTCTTC. Encoded protein: CASRGTLSSYNEQFF.

This clonotype came up a few times. V is TRBV20-1 and J is TRBJ1-5, with TRBD1 as a possible D gene (6 bases). CDR1 DFQATT and CDR2 SNEGSKA come from the germline V gene (reference sequence). The V gene lost 6 bases and the J gene lost 13 bases, with 16 bases spanning the gap. The CDR3 has 11 amino acids. CDR3 bases: TGCAGTGCGGGGGAGGTAGGGGGGCAGCATTTT. As protein: CSAGEVGGQHF.

Only a few counts were recorded for this clonotype. This sequence joins TRBV5-6 and TRBJ1-2, with D maybe TRBD1 (5 bases). Looked up from germline, CDR1 is SGHDT and CDR2 is YYEEEE. Deletions cut 0 bases from V and 3 bases from J, with 12 bases between. The CDR3 has 15 amino acids. In DNA, the CDR3 is TGTGCCAGCAGCTTGGGGGGCAGGAGGGACTATGGCTACACCTTC. Residues: CASSLGGRRDYGYTF.

This clonotype came up a few times. V and J are TRBV19 and TRBJ1-4; D may be TRBD1 (5 bases). The CDR3 is 16 amino acids. Germline V lookup: CDR1 LNHDA, CDR2 SQIVND (reference sequence). Trimming left V 6 bases short and J 0 bases short, with 14 bases between. DNA of the CDR3: TGTGCCAGTAGACCAACCGGGGCTGCAACTAATGAAAAACTGTTTTTT. It is translated as CASRPTGAATNEKLFF. Together with reference TRBV19 and TRBJ1-4, the CDR3 gives the full variable domain: DGGITQSPKYLFRKEGQNVTLSCEQNLNHDAMYWYRQDPGQGLRLIYYSQIVNDFQKGDIAEGYSVSREKKESFPLTVTSAQKNPTAFYLCASRPTGAATNEKLFFGSGTQLSVL.

The chain links TRBV13 to TRBJ2-1; the match to TRBD2 covers 8 bases. Trimming removed 4 bases from V and 7 bases from J; junction bases left unmatched: 12. CDR1 PRHDT and CDR2 FYEKMQ come from the germline V gene (reference sequence). This CDR3 is 16 amino acids long. The CDR3 region has the DNA TGTGCCAGCAGCTCACAACCGGGGGGGCGAGGGAATGAGCAGTTCTTC. Encoded protein: CASSSQPGGRGNEQFF.

This clonotype appeared many times. The chain combines TRBV11-2 with TRBJ2-3, with unresolved D. From germline, CDR1 is SGHAT and CDR2 FQNNGV. V lost 5 bases, J lost 4 bases, and 22 bases lay in between. The CDR3 is 17 amino acids. The CDR3 coding sequence is TGTGCCAGCAGCCATTACCATTCGACGGTTCGGGCAGATACGCAGTATTTT. This sequence encodes CASSHYHSTVRADTQYF.

J is TRBJ1-1 and V is TRBV7-9; D ambiguous. The V gene's germline CDR1 is SEHNR and CDR2 FQNEAQ (reference sequence). V lost 4 bases, J lost 1 base, and 13 bases lay in between. CDR3 length equals 15 residues. In DNA form, the CDR3 reads TGTGCCAGCAGCTCAGCAAGTGGAGCGAACACTGAAGCTTTCTTT. Its protein product is CASSSASGANTEAFF.

The sample holds many counts of this clonotype. The V call is TRBV29-1, the J call TRBJ1-1, with a possible D match to TRBD1 (5 bases). CDR3 length: 17 amino acids. V was clipped by 5 bases and J by 7 bases, with 29 bases between them. Germline lookup yields CDR1 SQVTM and CDR2 ANQGSEA. CDR3: CSVQSLGEGGAKGEAFF. CDR3 in DNA: TGCAGCGTTCAGTCGCTCGGGGAAGGAGGGGCTAAGGGTGAAGCTTTCTTT.

The V gene is TRBV19, the J gene TRBJ1-6, with a tentative D call TRBD1 (5 bases). Trimming took 2 bases from V and 7 from J, leaving 15 bases between them. The CDR3 covers 16 residues. The germline V gene has CDR1 LNHDA and CDR2 SQIVND (reference sequence). CDR3 coding DNA: TGTGCCAGTAGTATAACGGCAGGACGGGGGAATTCACCCCTCCACTTT. This sequence encodes CASSITAGRGNSPLHF.

This clonotype was found a few times. The chain recombines TRBV29-1 with TRBJ2-2; 10 bases align to TRBD2. Germline assignment: CDR1 SQVTM and CDR2 ANQGSEA. The V gene end was trimmed by 7 bases and the J gene end by 7 bases; junction bases not matched to a gene: 6. CDR3 length: 13 residues. CDR3 coding DNA: TGCAGCGGGAGAGCGGGGGGGATCGGGGAGCTGTTTTTT. As protein: CSGRAGGIGELFF.

The chain employs TRBV19 and TRBJ2-7; the D gene could be TRBD1 or TRBD2 (5 bases each). Trimming removed 9 bases from V and 5 bases from J, with 26 bases in between. The germline V gene encodes CDR1 LNHDA and CDR2 SQIVND (reference sequence). The CDR3 contains 16 residues. DNA for the CDR3: TGTGCCAGCGCATCAAACCCCGGGACCAGGGTACACGAGCAGTACTTC. This sequence encodes CASASNPGTRVHEQYF.

This clonotype occurred a few times. The chain is built from TRBV19 and TRBJ2-3, with a tentative D call TRBD2 (7 bases). Trimming left V 6 bases short and J 4 bases short, with 14 bases between. The CDR3 extends over 14 amino acids. Germline CDR1 is LNHDA and CDR2 is SQIVND (reference sequence). CDR3 amino acids: CASSPRGGADTQYF. The CDR3 bases are TGTGCCAGTAGCCCGAGGGGGGGCGCAGATACGCAGTATTTT. Full variable domain (outside the CDR3, taken from reference TRBV19 and TRBJ2-3): DGGITQSPKYLFRKEGQNVTLSCEQNLNHDAMYWYRQDPGQGLRLIYYSQIVNDFQKGDIAEGYSVSREKKESFPLTVTSAQKNPTAFYLCASSPRGGADTQYFGPGTRLTVL.

V and J are TRBV18 and TRBJ1-1; a possible D gene is TRBD1 (6 bases). The CDR3 length is 15 residues. V lost 2 bases, J lost 3 bases, and 13 bases lay in between. The germline V gene has CDR1 KGHSH and CDR2 LQKENI. CDR3 protein: CASSPSQGGDTEAFF. The CDR3 DNA is TGTGCCAGCTCACCATCACAGGGAGGGGACACTGAAGCTTTCTTT.